Listed here is a single T cell receptor beta chain. The antigen it binds to is not known. At one end the junction does not follow the germline gene, possibly because of a read error. This entry comes from a study of blood T cells in healthy people across ages (dated by TCRdb to between 2014 and 2017). In terms of the full investigation: Template switching captured roughly one uniquely barcoded TCR beta cDNA molecule per two T cells in model experiments. Using the same blood draw, the study looked at two additional independent replicas of 1 million unique cDNA reads for two donors, one aged 18 to 30 and the other aged 80 or older. The donors were divided into four age groups: young (average approximately 17 years), middle-aged (about 39), aged (approximately 62) and long-lived (about 84). Age-related changes in TCR beta repertoire diversity were measured in the study by deep sequencing normalized with unique cDNA molecular identifiers.

Overall study results and their limits: Estimates of total diversity based on one million sequenced T cells were considered lower bounds and underestimates. The percentage of naive T cells measured by flow cytometry correlated strongly with observed TCR beta diversity. The long-lived group showed more naive CD4+ T cells, fewer expanded clones and increased TCR diversity than the aged group, suggesting age selection. Donor CMV infection status was unknown, potentially confounding age-related changes in expanded clonotypes. Observed TCR beta diversity per million T cells fell roughly linearly with age, and a significant reduction was already apparent by age around 40. Bulk unsorted PBMC profiling prevented conclusive comparison of naive and antigen-experienced compartments.

Receptor libraries were prepared by 5' RACE. Data came from an Illumina HiSeq 2500. A second PCR of roughly 7 to 11 cycles was performed with a sample-barcoded 5' primer and a J-beta primer mix. Each TCR beta cDNA molecule received a unique molecular identifier from a template-switch 5' adaptor carrying 12 random nucleotides. Each sample yielded at least 2.5 million CDR3-containing paired-end reads. First-strand cDNA synthesis was performed from all RNA using the Mint cDNA synthesis kit, with priming by a TRBC-specific oligonucleotide. Following uracil-DNA glycosylase treatment, all cDNA underwent a first 18-cycle PCR with the universal primers M1SS and BC2_uni_R. Concerning the study's data processing: For normalization, 1 million high-quality reads were randomly selected from each sample, with every read carrying a distinct molecular identifier. Reads sharing molecular identifiers were discarded rather than binned into consensus sequences. MiTCR, set to a Q25 quality threshold and the strictest error-elimination algorithm, was used for CDR3 identification, clonotype clustering and error correction. A nonparametric unseen species model with Euler transformation was used to estimate a lower bound on total TCR beta diversity. The public sequencing data were trimmed at Q25 with fastp and processed into clonotypes with MiXCR by TCRdb, which kept only in-frame beta chains. Rows are combined by CDR3 protein, so each entry shows the most common genes and DNA. None of the V and J calls come from the authors' own analysis; TCRdb made them. The sample table holds around 1,000,000 distinct CDR3 sequences, of which under 30% were seen once. Approximately 0.71% of the sample is in the top ten clones.

Systemically healthy Caucasian individuals from Russia, 35 to 40 in total and aged about 6 to 100 years, were included as donors. Each donor gave ten milliliters of peripheral blood, drawn into EDTA-treated Vacutainer tubes. Ficoll-Paque density-gradient centrifugation was used to isolate PBMCs, with at least 6 million obtained per sample. Trizol reagent was used to extract total RNA from PBMCs, with at least 5.5 micrograms per sample. For every donor, flow cytometry on a PBMC aliquot measured the percentage of naive CD45RAhigh/CD27high T cells. The data were also submitted as part of a second study, on T cells of mothers and their children. The second source states: Nine systemically healthy Caucasian individuals, comprising three mothers and their six children, were included as donors. cDNA synthesis used all of the extracted RNA, with roughly 1.5 ug of RNA in each 15 ul reaction. In the second PCR, the M1S primer added sample barcodes and 2-4 random nucleotides. Over 8 million TCR beta CDR3 reads were obtained for each mother, and around 2.7 million reads were obtained for each child. Thymic selection shapes the output of TCR recombination in a similar way in related and unrelated pairs, and inherited differences have a minor effect. Normalized repertoire overlap was always slightly but never significantly higher in related than unrelated mother-child pairs. No persistent microchimeric T cell clones were found, with a detection sensitivity of 85 to 100 clones per million clonotypes. Deep NGS was used in the study to compare the TCR beta repertoires of mothers and children and to look for features that separate related mother-child pairs from unrelated individuals. The mean age was 40 +/- 4 years for the mothers and around 10 +/- 4 years for the children. After adapter ligation with NEBNext reagents, the libraries were sequenced on Illumina HiSeq 2000 with 100+100 nt paired-end reads. To avoid cross-contamination, the mother libraries and the child libraries were prepared a month apart and sequenced in separate runs. For each donor, between about 500,000 and 2,000,000 distinct TCR beta clonotypes were identified. Naive TCR beta clonotypes were estimated from low-frequency clonotypes matched to each donor's FACS-determined naive share, without sorting.

The source is a girl aged 2 to 9 in good health. The source material was blood.

The sequenced DNA: TGTGCCAGCAGCGGGGCAGGGCGTCAAGAGGCCCAGTACTTC. This codes for CASSGAGRQEAQYF. The V and J genes are TRBV9 and TRBJ2-5; TRBD1 is a weak D gene call, 5 bases matching. Looking up the germline V gene yields CDR1 SGDLS and CDR2 YYNGEE. From its cysteine to its phenylalanine, the CDR3 spans 14 amino acids. The entry retains the CDR3 DNA only, 42 bases that are in frame from base 1.